The rows below give T cell receptor beta chains drawn from one sample of a study of blood T cell repertoires in COVID-19. Some clones are missing from TCRdb's copy, which holds only in-frame ones; the method was immunoSEQ multiplex PCR. The sample records over 200,000 clones, around 85% being singletons. Sequenced input: peripheral blood. The source of these receptors is a human donor in a cohort sampled during active COVID-19. Each CDR3 is given with its conserved first and last residue. A D gene is named only where the DNA matches it firmly. Size is omitted from some rows. Given values are once, few, many or a class for expanded clones.

V gene	J gene	D gene	clone size	CDR3 DNA	CDR3 protein
TRBV4-3	TRBJ1-1	NA	NA	TGCGCCAGCAGCCAAGATTATGCCAACTTCTACACTGAAGCTTTCTTT	CASSQDYANFYTEAFF
TRBV4-2	TRBJ2-7	TRBD2	NA	TGTGCCAGCAGCCACTCCGGGACTAGCGGGAGGGGCAACGAGCAGTACTTC	CASSHSGTSGRGNEQYF
TRBV6-5	TRBJ1-2	TRBD1	few	TGTGCCAGCACGTGGGGACAGGGGGGCTACACCTTC	CASTWGQGGYTF
TRBV5-1	TRBJ2-1	TRBD2	NA	TGCGCCAGCAGCTTAAGGACTAGCGGGAGGTCCTACAATGAGCAGTTCTTC	CASSLRTSGRSYNEQFF
TRBV28	TRBJ1-2	NA	NA	TGTGCCAGCAGTCGGGGGATGGGGTATGGCTACACCTTC	CASSRGMGYGYTF
TRBV9	TRBJ2-7	NA	NA	TGTGCCAGCAGCGTAGCGACATCTTCCCGCTACGAGCAGTACTTC	CASSVATSSRYEQYF
TRBV11-2	TRBJ2-7	NA	few	TGTGCCAGCAGCTTCGGAGGGAACTCCTACGAGCAGTACTTC	CASSFGGNSYEQYF
TRBV5-8	TRBJ1-3	NA	NA	TGTGCCAGCAGCTCCCCAAATGGAAACACCATATATTTT	CASSSPNGNTIYF
TRBV15	TRBJ2-5	TRBD1	NA	TGTGCCACCAGCAGAACCACGACAGGGACGGAGACCCAGTACTTC	CATSRTTTGTETQYF
TRBV28	TRBJ2-1	TRBD2	once	TGTGCCAGCAGTTTGCGACTAGCGGGAGCCATTGAGCAGTTCTTC	CASSLRLAGAIEQFF
TRBV5-4	TRBJ2-5	TRBD2	NA	TGTGCCAGCAGCTTGTTACTAGCGGGGGTCCAAGAGACCCAGTACTTC	CASSLLLAGVQETQYF
TRBV6-6	TRBJ2-3	TRBD2	NA	TGTGCCAGCAGGGTGGGGGGGAGCACAGATACGCAGTATTTT	CASRVGGSTDTQYF
TRBV2	TRBJ2-1	NA	NA	TGTGCCAGCGTAACTCTCTTGCCATACAATGAGCAGTTCTTC	CASVTLLPYNEQFF
TRBV21-1	TRBJ2-7	NA	NA	TGTGCCAGCAGCGAGAGGACTCTAGCGACGGTAGAATACGAGCAGTACTTC	CASSERTLATVEYEQYF
TRBV3-1/TRBV3-2	TRBJ1-1	TRBD1	NA	TGTGCCAGCAGCCCAGTCCGACAGGGGCCTTTCACTGAAGCTTTCTTT	CASSPVRQGPFTEAFF
TRBV18	TRBJ1-1	TRBD1	NA	TGTGCCAGCTCGCCGGACAGGCGACACACTGAAGCTTTCTTT	CASSPDRRHTEAFF
TRBV7-9	TRBJ2-7	TRBD2	once	TGTGCCAGCAGCTACTCCCTGACTAGCGGGGTGCCCCACGAGCAGTACTTC	CASSYSLTSGVPHEQYF
TRBV5-4	TRBJ1-4	TRBD1	NA	TGTGCCAGCAGCCTGCGGACAGGGGCTTTTGAAAAACTGTTTTTT	CASSLRTGAFEKLFF
TRBV7-9	TRBJ2-6	TRBD1	NA	TGTGCCAGCAGCTTAGTTTGGCAGGGGGCGGGCGGGGCCAACGTCCTGACTTTC	CASSLVWQGAGGANVLTF
TRBV7-2	TRBJ1-1	TRBD1	NA	TGTGCCAGCAGCTTCAGACAGGGGGCTTATGGTGAAGCTTTCTTT	CASSFRQGAYGEAFF
TRBV18	TRBJ2-2	TRBD2	NA	TGTGCCAGCTCACGAGGGACTAGCGGAATACTTTACACCGGGGAGCTGTTTTTT	CASSRGTSGILYTGELFF
TRBV28	TRBJ2-7	TRBD1	few	TGTGCCAGCAGTTTGAACAGGGGGCAGTACTTC	CASSLNRGQYF
TRBV6-2/TRBV6-3	TRBJ2-7	NA	NA	TGTGCCAGCAGTTCCAGCTCCTACGAGCAGTACTTC	CASSSSSYEQYF
TRBV7-9	TRBJ2-3	NA	NA	TGTGCCAGCGGTCTTGGTAGCAGTTCAGATACGCAGTATTTT	CASGLGSSSDTQYF
TRBV13	TRBJ2-7	NA	NA	TGTGCCAGCAGCTTACTATACGAGCAGTACTTC	CASSLLYEQYF
TRBV6-2/TRBV6-3	TRBJ1-1	NA	NA	TGTGCCAGCAGTTATTATAATGAAGCTTTCTTT	CASSYYNEAFF
TRBV6-2/TRBV6-3	TRBJ2-1	TRBD2	NA	TGTGCCAGCAGTTTTAAAGGCGGGAGCTCCTACAATGAGCAGTTCTTC	CASSFKGGSSYNEQFF
TRBV27	TRBJ2-7	TRBD1	few	TGTGCCAGCAGTTTAATCGGGGACAGGGGTTACGAGCAGTACTTC	CASSLIGDRGYEQYF
TRBV6-5	TRBJ2-2	TRBD1	NA	TGTGCCAGCAGTACCGGGACAGGGAAGACCGGGGAGCTGTTTTTT	CASSTGTGKTGELFF
TRBV9	TRBJ1-2	NA	NA	TGTGCCAGCAGCGTAGCTAGCGCAGGGCTGAGGAAGGGCTACACCTTC	CASSVASAGLRKGYTF
TRBV25-1	TRBJ1-2	NA	NA	TGTGCCAGCAGTGAAGTACACCTCTATGGCTACACCTTC	CASSEVHLYGYTF
TRBV27	TRBJ1-2	TRBD1	NA	TGTGCCAGCAGTTTATACAGGGGAGTCGCGGGAGGCTACACCTTC	CASSLYRGVAGGYTF
TRBV28	TRBJ1-1	NA	NA	TGTGCCAGCAGCCTCCCGACTGGGAACACTGAAGCTTTCTTT	CASSLPTGNTEAFF
TRBV6-2/TRBV6-3	TRBJ2-7	NA	NA	TGTGCCAGCAGTTACTCGAGAGGGAGACCTCACGAGGAGCAGTACTTC	CASSYSRGRPHEEQYF
TRBV21-1	TRBJ2-1	NA	NA	TGTGCCAGCAGCGGAGCTGGCCACAATGAGCAGTTCTTC	CASSGAGHNEQFF
TRBV15	TRBJ1-6	NA	few	TGTGCCACCAGCCCAGGATTTGGGAATTCACCCCTCCACTTT	CATSPGFGNSPLHF
TRBV4-1	TRBJ2-1	NA	NA	TGCGCCAGCAGCCTCCTCCCCCAGCGGGCCTCCTACAATGAGCAGTTCTTC	CASSLLPQRASYNEQFF
TRBV28	TRBJ2-7	NA	once	TGTGCCAGCAGTTTGCCGAGCTCCTACGAGCAGTACTTC	CASSLPSSYEQYF
TRBV10-3	TRBJ2-7	TRBD1	NA	TGTGCCATCAGTCGACAGGGTAGCTCCTACGAGCAGTACTTC	CAISRQGSSYEQYF
TRBV4-3	TRBJ2-7	NA	NA	TGCGCCAGCAGCCCCGGACTGAACCCTGGCTACGAGCAGTACTTC	CASSPGLNPGYEQYF
TRBV3-1/TRBV3-2	TRBJ2-7	TRBD1	NA	TGTGCCAGCAGCCTGGGACAGGGGGCCTACGAGCAGTACTTC	CASSLGQGAYEQYF
TRBV6-1	TRBJ2-7	TRBD1	NA	TGTGCCAGCAGTGAAAGGGGGCTGGGACAGTCCCCGAGCAAGAAGTACTTC	CASSERGLGQSPSKKYF
TRBV27	TRBJ2-7	NA	NA	TGTGCCAGCAGCGAGAGTCAGGGTCCTGTTACCTACGAGCAGTACTTC	CASSESQGPVTYEQYF
TRBV20-1	TRBJ1-1	NA	NA	TGCAGACTAGTCAGGAACACTGAAGCTTTCTTT	CRLVRNTEAFF
TRBV9	TRBJ2-3	TRBD2	NA	TGTGCCAGCAGCGTAGGGAAGCCTAGCGGGAGAACCGTCCCAGATACGCAGTATTTT	CASSVGKPSGRTVPDTQYF
TRBV9	TRBJ2-3	NA	NA	TGTGCCAGCAGCGCCGGGGTCCTTTCAGATACGCAGTATTTT	CASSAGVLSDTQYF
TRBV24-1	TRBJ1-2	TRBD1	few	TGTGCCACCAGTGAACCCGGACAGGGGAACTATGGCTACACCTTC	CATSEPGQGNYGYTF
TRBV4-3	TRBJ1-1	NA	NA	TGCGCCAGCAGCCAAGCTCAGGGGACGGACACTGAAGCTTTCTTT	CASSQAQGTDTEAFF
TRBV6-5	TRBJ2-7	NA	NA	TGTGCCAGCAGTTACTCGGTGGGGGCGAAAGGCGAGCAGTACTTC	CASSYSVGAKGEQYF
TRBV19	TRBJ2-1	TRBD2	NA	TGTGCCAGTAGTATAGCCCCTAGCGGGAGCTCCTACAATGAGCAGTTCTTC	CASSIAPSGSSYNEQFF
TRBV30	TRBJ2-2	TRBD2	NA	TGTGCCTGGAGTGGACTAGCGGGAGTAAGCACCGGGGAGCTGTTTTTT	CAWSGLAGVSTGELFF
TRBV18	TRBJ1-1	TRBD1	NA	TGTGCCAGCTCGCTAGGGGGCGATATCACTGAAGCTTTCTTT	CASSLGGDITEAFF
TRBV12-3/TRBV12-4	TRBJ1-2	NA	NA	TGTGCCAGCAGTTTTCGGAGGGTCGAAGGCTACACCTTC	CASSFRRVEGYTF
TRBV19	TRBJ2-1	NA	NA	TGTGCCAGTAGTATTCCAGGCTACCTCTCCTACAATGAGCAGTTCTTC	CASSIPGYLSYNEQFF
TRBV4-2	TRBJ2-1	NA	once	TGTGCCAGCAGCCAACTAGCGTCCTACAATGAGCAGTTCTTC	CASSQLASYNEQFF